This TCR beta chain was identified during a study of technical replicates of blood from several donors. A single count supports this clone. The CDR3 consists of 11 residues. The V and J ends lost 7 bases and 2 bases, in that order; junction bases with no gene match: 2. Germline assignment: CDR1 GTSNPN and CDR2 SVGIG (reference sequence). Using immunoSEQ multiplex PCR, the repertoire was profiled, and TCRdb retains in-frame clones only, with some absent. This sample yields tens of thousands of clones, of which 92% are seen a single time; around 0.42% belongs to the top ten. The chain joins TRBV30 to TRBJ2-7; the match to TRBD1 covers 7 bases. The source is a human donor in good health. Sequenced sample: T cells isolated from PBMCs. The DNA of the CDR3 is TGTGCCTTGGGACAGACCTACGAGCAGTACTTC. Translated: CALGQTYEQYF.